The present T cell receptor (beta chain) was sequenced within a study of blood T cells in healthy people across ages. Study observations and caveats: When one million T cells were used, diversity estimates were thought to be underestimates. Naive T cell percentage by flow cytometry tracked strongly with beta diversity.

Ten or more counts support this clonotype. Its antigen remains unidentified. Primers used in a second PCR of roughly 6 to 12 cycles were a sample-barcoded 5' primer and a J-beta primer mix. Via MiXCR, TCRdb re-called the 5' RACE reads, giving one row per CDR3 protein. The sample contains around 650,000 distinct CDR3 sequences, 35% to 50% of which appear only once. Every donor gave ten milliliters of peripheral blood. Losses at the gene ends were 2 bases for V and 4 bases for J; bases not matched to a gene: 4. The length of the CDR3 is 16 residues. CDR1 and CDR2 from the germline V gene are MDHEN and SYDVKM.

The TCR comes from a man at least 80 years old in good health. Input material: blood. The gene calls are TRBV28 and TRBJ2-7; the match to TRBD2 covers 14 bases. The CDR3 DNA reads as TGTGCCAGCAGTTTAGGGACTAGCGGGAGTTGGTACGAGCAGTACTTC. It translates to CASSLGTSGSWYEQYF.